The rows below give T cell receptor beta chains drawn from one sample of a study of shared clonotypes between healthy human individuals. Generated by immunoSEQ multiplex PCR, the TCRdb table keeps only in-frame clones and is missing some. There are around 2.3 million clones in the sample; approximately 96% occur only once, and 0.13% lies in the top ten. Sequencing input: naive CD4+ T cells sorted from blood. These receptors all stem from a man aged 18 to 29 in good health. Both conserved end residues are part of each CDR3. Fields, in order: V gene, D gene, clone size, J gene, CDR3 protein, CDR3 DNA. A D gene is named only where the DNA matches it firmly. Some rows have no size entry. The others give once, few or many, or a class for an expanded clone.

TRBV6-1,.,.,TRBJ2-2,CASSGAGNTGELFF,TGTGCCAGCAGTGGAGCGGGGAACACCGGGGAGCTGTTTTTT
TRBV14,TRBD1,.,TRBJ1-4,CASSLTGGATNEKLFF,TGTGCCAGCAGCCTGACAGGGGGCGCAACTAATGAAAAACTGTTTTTT
TRBV28,.,few,TRBJ2-6,CASSLPLGLTGANVLTF,TGTGCCAGCAGTCTCCCCCTTGGGTTGACCGGGGCCAACGTCCTGACTTTC
TRBV18,TRBD1,.,TRBJ2-3,CASSSGTAFTDTQYF,TGTGCCAGCTCATCGGGGACAGCCTTCACAGATACGCAGTATTTT
TRBV6-5,.,.,TRBJ2-2,CASSYGGRNTGELFF,TGTGCCAGCAGTTACGGAGGGAGGAACACCGGGGAGCTGTTTTTT
TRBV27,TRBD1,.,TRBJ1-2,CASRPTSGGSYGYTF,TGTGCCAGCAGGCCCACATCAGGGGGCAGCTATGGCTACACCTTC
TRBV28,.,.,TRBJ2-7,CATHKGGNYEQYF,TGTGCCACCCACAAGGGGGGGAACTACGAGCAGTACTTC
TRBV30,.,.,TRBJ1-5,CAWTVNSNQPQHF,TGTGCTTGGACAGTAAATAGCAATCAGCCCCAGCATTTT
TRBV6-6,.,.,TRBJ1-2,CARNPDRAKGGRGYTF,TGTGCCAGAAACCCGGACAGAGCAAAGGGGGGTCGGGGCTACACCTTC
TRBV28,.,.,TRBJ2-3,CASSLLPGASTDTQYF,TGTGCCAGCAGTTTACTTCCTGGGGCTAGCACAGATACGCAGTATTTT
TRBV29-1,TRBD1,.,TRBJ2-2,CSTSGTGPPPGELFF,TGCAGCACATCCGGGACAGGGCCACCCCCCGGGGAGCTGTTTTTT
TRBV7-3,TRBD2,.,TRBJ2-3,CASSLGGTSGTDTQYF,TGTGCCAGCAGCTTAGGGGGGACTAGCGGGACAGATACGCAGTATTTT
TRBV19,TRBD1,.,TRBJ1-5,CASTIGQGAGGNQPQHF,TGTGCCAGTACCATTGGACAGGGTGCTGGCGGCAATCAGCCCCAGCATTTT
TRBV10-3,TRBD2,.,TRBJ2-3,CAISSGGAGADTQYF,TGTGCCATCAGTAGCGGGGGGGCCGGGGCAGATACGCAGTATTTT
TRBV19,.,.,TRBJ2-7,CASSTTGKTYEQYF,TGTGCCAGTAGTACAACCGGGAAAACCTACGAGCAGTACTTC
TRBV6-5,TRBD1,.,TRBJ1-3,CASSRTGKSGNTIYF,TGTGCCAGCAGCCGGACAGGGAAGAGTGGAAACACCATATATTTT
TRBV7-6,.,.,TRBJ1-1,CASSLVGRGENTEAFF,TGTGCCAGCAGCTTAGTTGGCCGAGGCGAGAACACTGAAGCTTTCTTT
TRBV4-1,TRBD2,.,TRBJ2-1,CASSQELVSLAGGLNEQFF,TGCGCCAGCAGCCAAGAACTAGTCTCCCTAGCGGGGGGGCTCAATGAGCAGTTCTTC
TRBV4-1,TRBD1,.,TRBJ1-4,CASSQARTGVEKLFF,TGCGCCAGCAGCCAAGCGCGGACAGGGGTTGAAAAACTGTTTTTT
TRBV4-3,.,once,TRBJ1-3,CASSQAYAGNTIYF,TGCGCCAGCAGCCAAGCTTACGCTGGAAACACCATATATTTT
TRBV2,.,.,TRBJ2-4,CASAIEAVLAKNIQYF,TGTGCCAGCGCAATCGAGGCAGTACTAGCCAAAAACATTCAGTACTTC
TRBV28,.,.,TRBJ2-1,CASSFRAQRNEQFF,TGTGCCAGCAGTTTTCGGGCGCAGCGCAATGAGCAGTTCTTC
TRBV2,TRBD1,.,TRBJ2-7,CASVAGDRGSYEQYF,TGTGCCAGCGTTGCGGGGGACAGGGGGTCCTACGAGCAGTACTTC
TRBV10-2,.,.,TRBJ2-7,CASSERQGPYEQYF,TGCGCCAGCAGTGAGAGGCAGGGCCCCTACGAGCAGTACTTC
TRBV6-5,TRBD1,.,TRBJ2-1,CASSRQGNSYNEQFF,TGTGCCAGCAGTCGACAGGGGAACTCCTACAATGAGCAGTTCTTC
TRBV5-1,TRBD2,.,TRBJ2-2,CASREGPGLAGANTGELFF,TGCGCCAGCAGGGAAGGACCGGGACTAGCGGGAGCCAACACCGGGGAGCTGTTTTTT
TRBV7-2,.,.,TRBJ1-3,CASSLVSSGNTIYF,TGTGCCAGCAGCTTAGTAAGCTCTGGAAACACCATATATTTT
TRBV5-1,TRBD1,.,TRBJ1-6,CASSEGQGWGSPLHF,TGCGCCAGCAGCGAGGGACAGGGATGGGGCTCACCCCTCCACTTT
TRBV30,.,.,TRBJ1-3,CAWSDPNTIYF,TGTGCCTGGAGTGACCCGAACACCATATATTTT
TRBV7-9,.,.,TRBJ1-1,CASSLIWENTEAFF,TGTGCCAGCAGCTTAATTTGGGAGAACACTGAAGCTTTCTTT
TRBV19,.,.,TRBJ1-1,CASSIGRGRNTEAFF,TGTGCCAGTAGTATAGGTAGGGGACGGAACACTGAAGCTTTCTTT
TRBV6-6,TRBD2,.,TRBJ2-7,CASSTPGGKYEQYF,TGTGCCAGCAGTACGCCGGGGGGAAAGTACGAGCAGTACTTC
TRBV9,.,.,TRBJ2-1,CASSWTLRSEQFF,TGTGCCAGCAGCTGGACCCTGCGGAGTGAGCAGTTCTTC
TRBV18,.,.,TRBJ1-1,CASSPQGQNTEAFF,TGTGCCAGCTCCCCACAGGGACAGAACACTGAAGCTTTCTTT
TRBV6-4,.,.,TRBJ1-5,CASSDRGGGNQPQHF,TGTGCCAGCAGTGACCGCGGGGGAGGCAATCAGCCCCAGCATTTT
TRBV11-2,.,.,TRBJ1-5,CASSFSRDQPQHF,TGTGCCAGCAGCTTTTCCAGGGATCAGCCCCAGCATTTT